This T cell receptor beta chain was recovered during a study of Graves' ophthalmopathy and Graves' hyperthyroidism. The germline gives CDR1 SGHAT, CDR2 FQNNGV. The J segment lost 2 bases and the V segment lost 5 bases, leaving 10 bases of the junction unmatched. The CDR3 sequence is 18 residues long. RNA transcripts served as template for amplifying TCR beta CDR3 sequences. Scientists carried out first-round RT-PCR using HTBI primers and then a second-round multiplex PCR. TCRdb reprocessed the multiplex PCR reads with MiXCR, giving one entry per CDR3 protein. The repertoire has around 470,000 distinct CDR3 sequences, around an eighth of them found once; the top ten carry around 9.8%. There are many counts of this clonotype.

The clonotype was recovered from a woman under 40 with Graves' ophthalmopathy. Sequenced material: blood. V gene TRBV11-2 combines with J gene TRBJ2-7; 15 bases align to TRBD2. The CDR3 loop reads CASSKSQGLAGGTYEQYF. CDR3 in DNA: TGTGCCAGCAGCAAGAGCCAAGGACTAGCGGGGGGGACCTACGAGCAGTACTTC.